The rows below give T cell receptor beta chains drawn from one sample of a study of radiotherapy plus CTLA-4 blockade in lung cancer. Some clones are missing from TCRdb's copy, which holds only in-frame ones; the method was immunoSEQ multiplex PCR. The table has tens of thousands of clones, around 79% seen once. Sequenced material: peripheral blood, taken from a patient treated with radiotherapy plus ipilimumab. All receptors come from a human donor with non-small cell lung cancer whose response to radiotherapy plus ipilimumab could not be evaluated. Some clones in this sample may be carry-over from other donors' samples. Each CDR3 is given with its conserved first and last residue. The D gene is left open where the match is weak. The listing skips clone size in some rows; elsewhere it reads once, few, many or a size class.

d_gene,abundance,j_gene,v_gene,CDR3aa,CDR3nt
TRBD1,few,TRBJ2-2,TRBV10-3,CAGGQGSPGELFF,TGTGCCGGGGGACAGGGGAGTCCCGGGGAGCTGTTTTTT
TRBD1,-,TRBJ1-2,TRBV5-1,CASSDHRDRGVYGYTF,TGCGCCAGCAGCGACCACCGGGACAGGGGAGTCTATGGCTACACCTTC
-,-,TRBJ2-3,TRBV5-6,CASSFLSRTVGEYF,TGTGCCAGCAGCTTCCTTTCCCGGACAGTAGGGGAGTATTTT
TRBD2,few,TRBJ2-5,TRBV5-1,CASSLASGVQETQYF,TGCGCCAGCAGCTTGGCTAGCGGGGTTCAAGAGACCCAGTACTTC
-,-,TRBJ2-2,TRBV6-6,CASTDPGRLHTGELFF,TGTGCCAGCACTGACCCGGGGAGGCTTCACACCGGGGAGCTGTTTTTT
-,-,TRBJ1-2,TRBV27,CASSLSIRGGGLQDGYTF,TGTGCCAGCAGTTTATCGATCCGGGGAGGAGGGCTACAGGATGGCTACACCTTC
-,-,TRBJ1-3,TRBV30,CAWSRGDRAIYF,TGTGCCTGGAGTAGGGGTGACCGGGCCATATATTTT
-,-,TRBJ1-1,TRBV28,CASSLGQKNTEAFF,TGTGCCAGCAGTTTAGGACAGAAGAACACTGAAGCTTTCTTT
-,-,TRBJ2-1,TRBV4-2,CASSLGVSSYNEQFF,TGTGCCAGCAGTCTCGGGGTAAGCTCCTACAATGAGCAGTTCTTC
TRBD1,-,TRBJ2-3,TRBV7-9,CASSQDPGQTDTQYF,TGTGCCAGCAGCCAAGACCCGGGACAGACAGATACGCAGTATTTT
TRBD2,-,TRBJ2-7,TRBV7-2,CASRGSGGATYEQYF,TGTGCCAGCAGGGGGAGCGGGGGGGCCACCTACGAGCAGTACTTC
-,-,TRBJ1-1,TRBV28,CASSSLLLYAFF,TGTGCCAGCAGTTCCCTTCTATTGTACGCTTTCTTT
-,-,TRBJ2-2,TRBV27,CASSNLQGLNTGELFF,TGTGCCAGCAGTAATTTACAGGGATTGAACACCGGGGAGCTGTTTTTT
TRBD1,-,TRBJ2-3,TRBV5-1,CASSFGTGGADTQYF,TGCGCCAGCAGCTTTGGGACAGGGGGCGCAGATACGCAGTATTTT
-,few,TRBJ2-1,TRBV4-3,CASSQEAESSYNEQFF,TGCGCCAGCAGCCAAGAGGCGGAGAGCTCCTACAATGAGCAGTTCTTC
-,once,TRBJ2-5,TRBV6-5,CASSTGRGETQYF,TGTGCCAGCAGTACGGGGAGAGGAGAGACCCAGTACTTC
-,-,TRBJ2-1,TRBV7-9,CASSLGGYSGSSYNEQFF,TGTGCCAGCAGCTTAGGGGGTTATTCCGGGAGCTCCTACAATGAGCAGTTCTTC
-,few,TRBJ1-5,TRBV7-9,CARPPPKMRPQHF,TGTGCCAGACCCCCCCCGAAAATGAGGCCCCAGCATTTT
TRBD1,-,TRBJ2-7,TRBV5-1,CASSLVRGLTSSYEQYF,TGCGCCAGCAGCTTGGTGAGGGGGCTAACCTCCTCCTACGAGCAGTACTTC
-,-,TRBJ1-6,TRBV18,CASSPLSGGGRNSPLHF,TGTGCCAGCTCACCTTTATCGGGGGGAGGTAGGAATTCACCCCTCCACTTT